This T cell receptor beta chain originates from a study of T cell responses to AZD1222 COVID-19 vaccine. Sequencing used immunoSEQ multiplex PCR; TCRdb keeps in-frame clones, though not all of them. In the table there are tens of thousands of clones, 80% to 90% of which are singletons. The germline V gene has CDR1 SGHRS and CDR2 YFSETQ. The CDR3 length is 18 residues. The junction had 9 bases not matched to a gene; V was cut back by 1 base and J by 1 base. The source of this sequence is an adult who received the AZD1222 COVID-19 vaccine. The chain couples TRBV5-1 to TRBJ1-3; 9 bases match TRBD1. The sequencing used peripheral blood, collected 28 days after the second AZD1222 dose. The CDR3: CASSLTGTGTRSGNTIYF. The CDR3 DNA reads as TGCGCCAGCAGCTTGACCGGGACAGGGACGAGGTCTGGAAACACCATATATTTT.